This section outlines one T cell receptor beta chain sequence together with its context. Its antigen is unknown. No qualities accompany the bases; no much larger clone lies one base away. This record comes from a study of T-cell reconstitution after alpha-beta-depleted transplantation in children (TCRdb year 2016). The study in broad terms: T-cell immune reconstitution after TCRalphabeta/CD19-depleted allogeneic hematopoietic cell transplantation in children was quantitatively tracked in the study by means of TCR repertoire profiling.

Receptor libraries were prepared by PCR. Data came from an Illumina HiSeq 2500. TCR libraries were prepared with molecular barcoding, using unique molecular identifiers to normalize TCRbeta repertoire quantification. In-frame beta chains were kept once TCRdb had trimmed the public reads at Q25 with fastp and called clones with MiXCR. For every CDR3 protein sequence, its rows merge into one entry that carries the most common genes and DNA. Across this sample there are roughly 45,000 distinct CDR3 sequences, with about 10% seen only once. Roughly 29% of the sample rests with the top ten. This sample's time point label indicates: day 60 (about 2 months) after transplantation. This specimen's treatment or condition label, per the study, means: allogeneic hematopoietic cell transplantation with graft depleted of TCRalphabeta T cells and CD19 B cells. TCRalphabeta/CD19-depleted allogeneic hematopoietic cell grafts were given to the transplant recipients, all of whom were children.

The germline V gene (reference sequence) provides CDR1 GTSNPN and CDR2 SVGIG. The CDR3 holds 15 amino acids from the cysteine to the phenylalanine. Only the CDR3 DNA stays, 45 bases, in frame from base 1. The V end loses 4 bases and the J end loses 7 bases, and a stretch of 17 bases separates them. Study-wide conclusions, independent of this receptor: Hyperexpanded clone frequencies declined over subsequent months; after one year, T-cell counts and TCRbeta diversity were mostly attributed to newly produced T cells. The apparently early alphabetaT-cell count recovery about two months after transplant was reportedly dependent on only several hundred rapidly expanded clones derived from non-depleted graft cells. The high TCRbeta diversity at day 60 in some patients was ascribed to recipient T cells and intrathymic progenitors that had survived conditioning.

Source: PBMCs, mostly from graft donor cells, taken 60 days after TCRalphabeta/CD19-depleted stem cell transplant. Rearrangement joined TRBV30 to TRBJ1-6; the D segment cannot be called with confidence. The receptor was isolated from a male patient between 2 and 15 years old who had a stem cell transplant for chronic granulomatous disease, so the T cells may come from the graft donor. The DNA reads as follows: TGTGCCTGGAATGGTCTTGGCAGTAAGAATTCACCCCTCCACTTT. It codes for CAWNGLGSKNSPLHF.